This T cell receptor (beta chain) was identified during a study of Ad26.COV2.S vaccination and SARS-CoV-2 variants. Study in general: As a participant in COV1001, the donor was in the Ad26.COV2.S trial arm.

Data came from immunoSEQ multiplex PCR; TCRdb stores just in-frame clones and leaves some out. The sample consists of around 370,000 clones, around 83% of them appearing once. Regarding treatment: some 20 received Ad26.COV2.S at low or high dose, single or two shots; roughly five received placebo; per-sample allocation not given. At day 63 after the first vaccine or placebo injection, samples were drawn. The donor's status was that of an adult aged 18-55 years in Boston. The germline gives CDR1 LGHNA, CDR2 YNFKEQ. V dropped 4 bases and J dropped 0; count of bases not matched to a gene: 11. The CDR3 has 17 residues.

The specimen comprised peripheral blood, sampled in a trial of Ad26.COV2.S vaccine versus placebo. This sequence originates from a person aged 18 to 59 who received the Ad26.COV2.S COVID-19 vaccine or a placebo. The rearrangement links TRBV4-2 to TRBJ2-7; the match to TRBD2 covers 8 bases. The CDR3 DNA reads as TGTGCCAGCAGCCGAGGGCCTAGCGGGCAGAGCTCCTACGAGCAGTACTTC. Translation: CASSRGPSGQSSYEQYF.